Below, one T cell receptor (beta chain) is given with its context. There are 12 residues in the CDR3. The germline V and J ends were trimmed by 9 bases and 5 bases, with 11 bases remaining between them. CDR1 is ENHRY and CDR2 is SYGVKD in the germline V gene. This sample is part of a study of blood T cell repertoires in COVID-19. Study-wide context: Samples came from the United States, Italy and Spain, spanning acute and convalescent COVID-19. T cells, B-cell-depleted T cells, or PBMCs provided the cDNA or gDNA that served as material.

Under the authors' procedure: Quantification of nucleated cells was approximated via reference gene primer amplification. Assay used: immunoSEQ multiplex PCR; TCRdb lists only in-frame clones, some missing. D and trimming come from the DNA, and the V and J calls and clone size come from that table. The repertoire includes about 54,000 clones, around 81% of them detected once, and 4% to 5.5% sits in the top ten. The sequence was collected from an older woman with acute or convalescent COVID-19. The sample comprised peripheral blood. The chain has TRBV10-3 and TRBJ2-1; perhaps TRBD2 as D (6 bases). CDR3 region: CAMGGMNNEQFF. The DNA of the CDR3 is TGTGCCATGGGGGGTATGAACAATGAGCAGTTCTTC.